This entry concerns a single TCR beta chain. Some clones are missing from TCRdb's copy, which holds only in-frame ones; the method was immunoSEQ multiplex PCR. The table has about 5,800 clones, around 75% seen once. With 3 bases removed from V and 0 bases from J, the gap between germline ends came to 8 bases. This CDR3 contains 13 residues. CDR1 is SQVTM and CDR2 is ANQGSEA in the germline V gene. This entry comes from a study of immune evolution from preneoplasia to lung adenocarcinoma. The sequenced sample consisted of FFPE adjacent normal lung tissue. The receptor was isolated from a person aged 55-80 years with lung adenocarcinoma. The rearrangement uses TRBV29-1 and TRBJ1-1; TRBD1 is a possible D gene (5 bases). The chain's CDR3 is CSVDAGLNTEAFF. The CDR3, as DNA: TGCAGCGTTGATGCGGGGCTGAACACTGAAGCTTTCTTT.